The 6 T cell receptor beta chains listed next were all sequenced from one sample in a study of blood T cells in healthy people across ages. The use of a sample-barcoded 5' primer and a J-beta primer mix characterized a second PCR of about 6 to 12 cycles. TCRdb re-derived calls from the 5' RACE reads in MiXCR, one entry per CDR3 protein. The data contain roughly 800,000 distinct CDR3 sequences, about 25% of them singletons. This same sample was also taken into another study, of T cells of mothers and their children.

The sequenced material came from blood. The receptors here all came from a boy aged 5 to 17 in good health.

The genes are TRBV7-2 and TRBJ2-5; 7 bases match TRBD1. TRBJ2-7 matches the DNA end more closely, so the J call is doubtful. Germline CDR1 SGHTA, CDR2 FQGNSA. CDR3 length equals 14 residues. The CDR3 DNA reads TGTGCCAGCAGACGGGACAGACGTACCTACGAGCAGTACTTC. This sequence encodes CASRRDRRTYEQYF.

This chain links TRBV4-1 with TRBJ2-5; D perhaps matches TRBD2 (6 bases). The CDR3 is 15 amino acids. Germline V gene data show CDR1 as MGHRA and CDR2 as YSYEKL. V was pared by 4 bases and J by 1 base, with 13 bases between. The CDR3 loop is CASSPLAGIQETQYF. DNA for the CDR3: TGCGCCAGCAGCCCCCTGGCGGGAATCCAAGAGACCCAGTACTTC.

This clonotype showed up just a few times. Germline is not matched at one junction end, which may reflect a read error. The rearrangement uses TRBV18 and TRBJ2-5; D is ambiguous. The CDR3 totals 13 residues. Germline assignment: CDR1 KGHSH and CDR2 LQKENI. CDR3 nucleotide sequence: TGTGCCTGCTCACCAGAGCTGTCGGAGACCCAGTACTTC. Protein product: CACSPELSETQYF.

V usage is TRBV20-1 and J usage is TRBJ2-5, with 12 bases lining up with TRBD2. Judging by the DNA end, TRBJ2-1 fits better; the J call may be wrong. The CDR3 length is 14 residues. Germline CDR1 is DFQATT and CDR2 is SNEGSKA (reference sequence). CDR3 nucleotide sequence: TGCAGTGCTTCATGGACTAGCGGGATTTATGAGCAGTTCTTC. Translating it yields CSASWTSGIYEQFF.

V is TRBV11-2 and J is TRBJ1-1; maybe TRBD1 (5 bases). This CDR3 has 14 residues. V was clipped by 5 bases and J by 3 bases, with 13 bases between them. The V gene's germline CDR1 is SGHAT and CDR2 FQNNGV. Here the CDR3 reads CASSPPLGDTEAFF. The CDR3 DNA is TGTGCCAGCAGCCCGCCTTTGGGGGACACTGAAGCTTTCTTT.

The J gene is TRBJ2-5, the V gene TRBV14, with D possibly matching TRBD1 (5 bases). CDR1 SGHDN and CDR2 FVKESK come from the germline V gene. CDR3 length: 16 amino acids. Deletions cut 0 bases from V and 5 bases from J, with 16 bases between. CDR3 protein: CASSQDLKGRFETQYF. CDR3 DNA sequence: TGTGCCAGCAGCCAAGATTTGAAGGGGCGGTTTGAGACCCAGTACTTC.